This TCR beta chain was sequenced during a study of cytomegalovirus exposure and HLA in healthy donors. Study-wide findings and caveats: Apparent HLA restriction characterized most CMV-associated TCR beta chains in a later analysis. Testing in vitro showed a few CMV-associated chains specific for CMV antigens.

The PCR ran on 60 Vbeta and 13 Jbeta primers. Clones were sequenced by immunoSEQ multiplex PCR, and TCRdb holds only the in-frame ones, with some missing. The sample consists of approximately 140,000 clones, around 75% of them appearing once. Germline CDR1 reads MDHEN; CDR2 reads SYDVKM. This CDR3 region has 11 residues. The V and J ends lost 4 bases and 6 bases respectively, with 7 bases between them. Worth noting for this clone: Its specificity is not known.

At collection, donors were nominally healthy, but unrecorded immune exposures were probable. This clonotype originated in a human donor in good health. The gene calls are TRBV28 and TRBJ2-7, with D possibly being TRBD1 (6 bases). Specimen: PBMCs. This CDR3 is CASSSGVEQYF. The CDR3, as DNA: TGTGCCAGCAGTTCAGGGGTCGAGCAGTACTTC. Drawing the rest from reference TRBV28 and TRBJ2-7, the complete variable domain is DVKVTQSSRYLVKRTGEKVFLECVQDMDHENMFWYRQDPGLGLRLIYFSYDVKMKEKGDIPEGYSVSREKKERFSLILESASTNQTSMYLCASSSGVEQYFGPGTRLTVT.